Listed below are T cell receptor beta chains from one sample, sequenced in a study of T cell responses to AZD1222 COVID-19 vaccine. Profiled with immunoSEQ multiplex PCR; TCRdb holds only in-frame clones, not every one. The data contain roughly 110,000 clones, approximately 88% of them seen just once; the ten biggest clones take up about 7%. Material: peripheral blood, obtained on day 0 of AZD1222 vaccination. Source of these receptors: an adult in good health. Both conserved end residues are part of each CDR3. Each record gives: clone size, J gene, D gene, V gene, CDR3 protein, CDR3 DNA. D genes are given only for firm matches. The size of a clone is reported for some rows only, either as once, few or many, or as a class for expanded clones.

>-|TRBJ1-3|TRBD1|TRBV4-3
CASSRTGGGNTIYF
TGCGCCAGCAGCCGGACAGGGGGCGGAAACACCATATATTTT
>once|TRBJ2-6|-|TRBV20-1
CSAGANVLTF
TGCAGTGCCGGGGCCAACGTCCTGACTTTC
>-|TRBJ2-1|TRBD2|TRBV5-1
CASRSQGLATYNEQFF
TGCGCCAGCAGGTCCCAGGGACTAGCGACCTACAATGAGCAGTTCTTC
>once|TRBJ1-1|TRBD1|TRBV13
CASSVDRTTEAFF
TGTGCCAGCAGCGTGGACAGGACCACTGAAGCTTTCTTT
>-|TRBJ2-7|-|TRBV6-5
CASSYKNRNYEQYF
TGTGCCAGCAGTTATAAGAACAGGAACTACGAGCAGTACTTC
>-|TRBJ2-1|TRBD2|TRBV4-1
CASSQPLLAGEVHEQFF
TGCGCCAGCAGCCAACCTCTACTAGCGGGAGAAGTCCATGAGCAGTTCTTC
>few|TRBJ2-4|-|TRBV2
CASRYGLAKNIQYF
TGTGCCAGCAGATACGGGTTGGCCAAAAACATTCAGTACTTC
>-|TRBJ2-3|-|TRBV7-2
CASSRRPRGSDTQYF
TGTGCCAGCAGCCGCAGGCCTAGGGGATCGGATACGCAGTATTTT
>-|TRBJ1-1|-|TRBV18
CASSQQANTEAFF
TGTGCCAGCTCGCAGCAGGCGAACACTGAAGCTTTCTTT
>-|TRBJ2-5|-|TRBV6-5
CASSGNRLETQYF
TGTGCCAGCAGCGGAAACCGTTTGGAGACCCAGTACTTC
>-|TRBJ1-1|-|TRBV12-3/TRBV12-4
CASSRDVAFF
TGTGCCAGCAGTCGGGACGTTGCTTTCTTT
>-|TRBJ2-7|TRBD1|TRBV4-3
CVSSLLPWIWTGQNLAHYEQYF
TGCGTCAGCAGCCTACTTCCATGGATTTGGACAGGTCAAAACTTAGCCCACTACGAGCAGTACTTC
>-|TRBJ2-3|-|TRBV6-5
CASSSPPEGSDTQYF
TGTGCCAGCAGTTCCCCCCCGGAGGGGTCAGATACGCAGTATTTT
>-|TRBJ2-5|TRBD2|TRBV19
CASATSGPETQYF
TGTGCCAGCGCGACTAGCGGGCCAGAGACCCAGTACTTC